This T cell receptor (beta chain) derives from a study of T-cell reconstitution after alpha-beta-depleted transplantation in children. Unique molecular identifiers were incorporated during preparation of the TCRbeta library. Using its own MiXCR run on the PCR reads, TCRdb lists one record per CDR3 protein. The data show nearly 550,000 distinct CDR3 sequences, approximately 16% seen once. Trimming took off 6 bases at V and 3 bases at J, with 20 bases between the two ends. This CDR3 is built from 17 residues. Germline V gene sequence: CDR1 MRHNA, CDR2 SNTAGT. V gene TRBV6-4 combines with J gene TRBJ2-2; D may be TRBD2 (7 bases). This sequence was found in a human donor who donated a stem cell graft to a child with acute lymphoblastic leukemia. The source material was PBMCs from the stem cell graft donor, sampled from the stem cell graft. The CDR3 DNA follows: TGTGCCAGCAGCCACGGAGGGGGAGGGGCCGACACCGGGGAGCTGTTTTTT. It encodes CASSHGGGGADTGELFF.